A single sample gave rise to the 25 T cell receptor beta chains below, sequenced in a study of human T cells and chemical hapten exposure. TCRdb called the RACE reads again in MiXCR, with one record for every CDR3 protein. The data contain 50,000 or so distinct CDR3 sequences, 9.9% of them singletons. Time point reported: patch test 3, about 24 weeks after DPC sensitization. Treatment described: therapeutic diphenylcyclopropenone sensitization with weekly scalp DPC. Sequenced here: whole blood, sampled in connection with sensitization to the hapten diphenylcyclopropenone (DPC). The receptors shown here come from a woman aged 40 to 50 with alopecia areata. Some clones in this sample may be carry-over from other donors' samples.

This clonotype was found many times. This chain joins TRBV5-1 and TRBJ2-4; D may be TRBD2 (5 bases). Germline values: CDR1 SGHRS, CDR2 YFSETQ. The CDR3 contains 14 residues. The germline V and J ends were trimmed by 3 bases and 5 bases, with 12 bases remaining between them. CDR3 amino acids: CASSYTGVQNIQYF. In DNA, the CDR3 is TGCGCCAGCAGCTACACCGGGGTTCAAAACATTCAGTACTTC.

V is TRBV24-1 and J is TRBJ2-1; 8 bases line up with TRBD1. CDR3 size: 14 residues. Germline assignment: CDR1 KGHDR and CDR2 SFDVKD. The junction had 5 bases not matched to a gene; V was cut back by 4 bases and J by 7 bases. CDR3 in amino acids: CATSDPGGTNEQFF. The CDR3 region has the DNA TGTGCCACCAGTGACCCAGGGGGCACAAATGAGCAGTTCTTC.

Many counts were recorded for this clonotype. J is TRBJ1-1 and V is TRBV30; D gene uncertain. The CDR3 extends over 12 amino acids. From germline, CDR1 is GTSNPN and CDR2 SVGIG (reference sequence). The V gene lost 0 bases and the J gene lost 4 bases, with 6 bases spanning the gap. CDR3 nucleotides: TGTGCCTGGAGTGTCTTTGGCACTGAAGCTTTCTTT. Translation: CAWSVFGTEAFF.

The chain uses TRBV9 and TRBJ1-2, with a weak D call TRBD1 (5 bases). Germline V gene sequence: CDR1 SGDLS, CDR2 YYNGEE. V was shortened by 4 bases and J by 2 bases, with 21 bases between the two germline ends. This CDR3 spans 17 amino acids. This CDR3 is CASSPGDRSYLNYGYTF. The CDR3 nucleotides read TGTGCCAGCAGCCCGGGAGACAGATCCTACCTAAACTATGGCTACACCTTC.

This clonotype was counted a few times. This chain links TRBV5-1 with TRBJ2-5; 12 bases are shared with TRBD2. CDR1 is SGHRS and CDR2 is YFSETQ in the germline V gene. Unmatched junction bases numbered 6, after V lost 4 bases and J lost 2 bases. The CDR3 spans 16 residues. This chain's CDR3 is CASSPRTSGVQETQYF. The DNA of the CDR3 is TGCGCCAGCAGCCCCAGGACTAGCGGGGTACAAGAGACCCAGTACTTC.

V is TRBV18 and J is TRBJ1-1; TRBD1 aligns across 7 bases. Germline loops: CDR1 KGHSH, CDR2 LQKENI. The CDR3 spans 17 residues. With V trimmed by 6 bases and J by 3 bases, 16 bases remained unmatched. The CDR3: CASSASRTRTGYTEAFF. The CDR3 nucleotides are TGTGCCAGCTCCGCATCCCGAACGAGGACAGGATACACTGAAGCTTTCTTT.

A few counts support this clonotype. The chain employs TRBV11-2 and TRBJ2-1, with no clear D. V was shortened by 1 base and J by 0 bases, with 13 bases between the two germline ends. The germline V gene encodes CDR1 SGHAT and CDR2 FQNNGV. The CDR3 length is 17 residues. CDR3 region: CASSLGRATASYNEQFF. The CDR3 DNA follows: TGTGCCAGCAGCTTAGGTAGGGCTACCGCCTCCTACAATGAGCAGTTCTTC.

This clonotype was counted at least ten times. This sequence joins TRBV19 and TRBJ1-6, with D possibly matching TRBD1 (6 bases). Deletions cut 6 bases from V and 7 bases from J, with 10 bases between. There are 13 residues in the CDR3. CDR1 and CDR2 (germline): LNHDA, SQIVND (reference sequence). CDR3 region: CASRSGENSPLHF. CDR3 in DNA: TGTGCCAGTAGATCAGGGGAGAATTCACCCCTCCACTTT.

The chain is built from TRBV3-1 and TRBJ2-3, with 8 positions matching TRBD1. The germline V gene has CDR1 LGHDT and CDR2 YNNKEL (reference sequence). This CDR3 is 14 amino acids long. The V gene end was trimmed by 2 bases and the J gene end by 4 bases; junction bases not matched to a gene: 2. In nucleotides, the CDR3 is TGTGCCAGCAGCCAAAGGACAGGGTCAGATACGCAGTATTTT. Translation gives CASSQRTGSDTQYF.

This clonotype has only a few counts. The V and J genes are TRBV5-1 and TRBJ1-2, with 9 bases lining up with TRBD1. Germline V gene data show CDR1 as SGHRS and CDR2 as YFSETQ. V lost 4 bases and J lost 2; bases outside the gene matches: 6. The CDR3 covers 15 residues. CDR3 bases: TGCGCCAGCAGCCTTAATGGACAGGGGAACTATGGCTACACCTTC. Protein sequence: CASSLNGQGNYGYTF. The full variable domain, completed using reference TRBV5-1 and TRBJ1-2, is KAGVTQTPRYLIKTRGQQVTLSCSPISGHRSVSWYQQTPGQGLQFLFEYFSETQRNKGNFPGRFSGRQFSNSRSEMNVSTLELGDSALYLCASSLNGQGNYGYTFGSGTRLTVV.

This clonotype was observed at least ten times. V is TRBV29-1 and J is TRBJ2-6; 9 nucleotides agree with TRBD1. The germline CDR1 and CDR2 sequences are SQVTM and ANQGSEA. CDR3 length: 18 amino acids. V was pared by 7 bases and J by 0 bases, with 13 bases of the junction left unmatched. The CDR3 loop reads CSAEGRGQGNSGANVLTF. The CDR3 coding sequence is TGCAGCGCAGAGGGTCGGGGACAGGGCAACTCTGGGGCCAACGTCCTGACTTTC.

The V and J genes are TRBV18 and TRBJ2-1; D not certain. The CDR3 spans 12 residues. V was shortened by 4 bases and J by 10 bases, with 11 bases between the two germline ends. Germline V gives CDR1 KGHSH, CDR2 LQKENI. For the CDR3, the DNA is TGTGCCAGCTCACTTTCCCGAGAGGAGCAGTTCTTC. It encodes CASSLSREEQFF.

The CDR3 region has the DNA TGTGCCAGCAAGGGGCTTGGTGAGCAGTTCTTC. Amino acid sequence: CASKGLGEQFF. This chain links TRBV6-5 with TRBJ2-1; tentatively, D is TRBD1 (5 bases). The CDR3 spans 11 residues. V was clipped by 7 bases and J by 9 bases, with 10 bases between them. Germline V gives CDR1 MNHEY, CDR2 SVGAGI.

The chain joins TRBV7-8 to TRBJ2-2; 10 bases map to TRBD1. Germline loops: CDR1 SGHVS, CDR2 FQNEAQ. The length of the CDR3 is 16 residues. The V gene end was trimmed by 4 bases and the J gene end by 5 bases; junction bases not matched to a gene: 7. The CDR3 DNA reads TGTGCCAGCAGCTCTCCGGGACAGGGGCAAACCGGGGAGCTGTTTTTT. Encoded protein: CASSSPGQGQTGELFF.

The sample holds many counts of this clonotype. The chain couples TRBV2 to TRBJ2-2; TRBD2 aligns across 7 bases. Germline loops: CDR1 SNHLY, CDR2 FYNNEI. This CDR3 contains 16 residues. Trimming at V came to 6 bases and at J to 0 bases, leaving 7 bases not matched to a gene. Written as DNA, the CDR3 is TGTGCCAGCAGAGGCTCGGCGGGGGCGAACACCGGGGAGCTGTTTTTT. This gives the protein CASRGSAGANTGELFF.

This clonotype was seen ten or more times. This chain joins TRBV6-5 and TRBJ1-6, with D unclear. Between the trimmed V and J ends, which lost 6 bases and 8 bases, there was a span of 11 bases. CDR1 MNHEY and CDR2 SVGAGI come from the germline V gene. The CDR3 is made up of 13 amino acids. The chain's CDR3 is CASRRSGHSPLHF. The CDR3 DNA follows: TGTGCCAGCAGACGTTCGGGCCATTCACCCCTCCACTTT.

This clonotype was detected many times. V is TRBV4-2 and J is TRBJ2-7, with 7 bases identical to TRBD1. Looked up from germline, CDR1 is LGHNA and CDR2 is YNFKEQ. The CDR3 is 17 residues long. Germline trimming cut 0 bases from V and 4 bases from J; bases unmatched to any gene: 12. CDR3 coding DNA: TGTGCCAGCAGCCAAGAAGGGACAGCCCTAAGTGGTTACGAGCAGTACTTC. Translation gives CASSQEGTALSGYEQYF.

This clonotype showed up just a few times. The chain uses TRBV7-9 and TRBJ1-1; 7 bases map to TRBD1. The ends lost 4 bases at V and 6 bases at J; junction bases unmatched: 5. The length of the CDR3 is 13 residues. The germline V gene encodes CDR1 SEHNR and CDR2 FQNEAQ (reference sequence). CDR3 DNA sequence: TGTGCCAGCAGCTCTACAGGGGACGCTGAAGCTTTCTTT. Translating it yields CASSSTGDAEAFF.

Ten or more counts support this clonotype. The chain couples TRBV3-1 to TRBJ2-3, with D maybe TRBD2 (5 bases). Looked up from germline, CDR1 is LGHDT and CDR2 is YNNKEL (reference sequence). Trimming took 5 bases from V and 4 from J, leaving 10 bases between them. This CDR3 is built from 13 residues. Here the CDR3 DNA reads TGTGCCAGCAGCGTAGGACTGTCAGATACGCAGTATTTT. This translates into CASSVGLSDTQYF.

In this sample, this clonotype turned up many times. The gene calls are TRBV6-5 and TRBJ2-7, with D maybe TRBD2 (5 bases). V lost 0 bases, J lost 3 bases, and 12 bases lay in between. This CDR3 has 15 amino acids. The V gene's germline CDR1 is MNHEY and CDR2 SVGAGI. CDR3 residues: CASSYSHPRDYEQYF. The DNA of the CDR3 is TGTGCCAGCAGTTACTCACATCCGAGGGACTACGAGCAGTACTTC.

This clonotype has more than one count but fewer than ten. Here the CDR3 DNA reads TGTGCCAGCAGTTTGTGGTTAGCGGGGGGGTACAATGAGCAGTTCTTC. Encoded protein: CASSLWLAGGYNEQFF. This chain uses TRBV12-3 or TRBV12-4 with TRBJ2-1, with 11 bases lining up with TRBD2. V shed 3 bases, J shed 4 bases, and the junction held 5 bases outside the gene matches. The CDR3 is made up of 16 amino acids.

This clonotype was counted many times. This chain connects TRBV12-3 or TRBV12-4 to TRBJ1-2; D might be TRBD1 (5 bases). The CDR3 loop spans 15 amino acids. Trimming removed 3 bases at V and 7 bases at J, with 18 bases between. CDR3 bases: TGTGCCAGCAGTTTGTTCCACCAGGGCCCTTCTGGCTACACCTTC. It encodes CASSLFHQGPSGYTF.

V usage is TRBV27 and J usage is TRBJ2-7, with D possibly being TRBD1 or TRBD2 (6 bases each). This CDR3 region has 15 residues. The V gene's germline CDR1 is MNHEY and CDR2 SMNVEV (reference sequence). Trimming cost V 2 bases and J 0 bases, with 11 bases left between them. CDR3 protein: CASSLLRGPSYEQYF. The CDR3, as DNA: TGTGCCAGCAGTTTACTCCGGGGGCCCTCCTACGAGCAGTACTTC.

This clonotype came up many times. The chain combines TRBV19 with TRBJ1-5, with a tentative D call TRBD1 (6 bases). There are 14 residues in the CDR3. Trimming left V 3 bases short and J 2 bases short, with 8 bases between. Looked up from germline, CDR1 is LNHDA and CDR2 is SQIVND (reference sequence). This CDR3 is CASSIAGGNQPQHF. As DNA, the CDR3 is TGTGCCAGTAGTATCGCAGGGGGCAATCAGCCCCAGCATTTT.

V usage is TRBV7-3 and J usage is TRBJ2-2; D ambiguous. Per germline, CDR1 SGHTA and CDR2 FQGTGA. V lost 2 bases and J 3 bases, leaving 1 base between the germline ends. The CDR3 runs to 12 residues. As DNA, the CDR3 is TGTGCCAGCAGCTTATACACCGGGGAGCTGTTTTTT. Its protein product is CASSLYTGELFF.